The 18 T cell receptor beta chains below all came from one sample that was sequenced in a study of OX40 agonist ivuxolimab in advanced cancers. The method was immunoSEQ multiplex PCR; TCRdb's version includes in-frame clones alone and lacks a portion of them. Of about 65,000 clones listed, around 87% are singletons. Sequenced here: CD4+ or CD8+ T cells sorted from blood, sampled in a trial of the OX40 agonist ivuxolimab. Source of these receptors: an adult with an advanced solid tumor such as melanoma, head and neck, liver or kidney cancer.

CDR3: CASSLGVGLWEQYF. As DNA, the CDR3 is TGTGCCAGCAGCTTAGGGGTTGGGTTGTGGGAGCAGTACTTC. This chain links TRBV7-2 with TRBJ2-7, with unresolved D. Germline V gene data show CDR1 as SGHTA and CDR2 as FQGNSA. The ends were cut back, 1 base at V and 7 bases at J, with 14 bases in the middle. The CDR3 contains 14 residues.

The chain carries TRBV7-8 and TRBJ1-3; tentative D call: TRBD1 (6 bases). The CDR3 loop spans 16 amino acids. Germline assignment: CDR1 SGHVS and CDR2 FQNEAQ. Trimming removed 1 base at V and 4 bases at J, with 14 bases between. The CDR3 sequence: CASSLGYQGRGNTIYF. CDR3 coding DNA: TGTGCCAGCAGCTTAGGGTACCAGGGGAGAGGAAACACCATATATTTT.

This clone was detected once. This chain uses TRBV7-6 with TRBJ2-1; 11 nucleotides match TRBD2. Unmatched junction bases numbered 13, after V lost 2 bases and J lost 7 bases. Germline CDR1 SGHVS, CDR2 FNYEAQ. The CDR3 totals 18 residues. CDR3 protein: CASSLRASGGRLENEQFF. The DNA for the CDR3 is TGTGCCAGCAGCTTAAGGGCTAGCGGGGGGCGGTTAGAGAATGAGCAGTTCTTC.

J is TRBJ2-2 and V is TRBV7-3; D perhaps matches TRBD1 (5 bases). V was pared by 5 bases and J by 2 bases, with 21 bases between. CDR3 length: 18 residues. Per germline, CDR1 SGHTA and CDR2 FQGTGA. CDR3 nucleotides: TGTGCCAGCAGCCCCTCCCCACCCCGCAGGGAAAACACCGGGGAGCTGTTTTTT. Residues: CASSPSPPRRENTGELFF.

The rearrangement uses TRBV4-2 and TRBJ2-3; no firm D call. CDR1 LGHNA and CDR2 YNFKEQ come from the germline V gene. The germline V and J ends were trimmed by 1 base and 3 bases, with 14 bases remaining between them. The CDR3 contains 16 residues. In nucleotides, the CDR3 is TGTGCCAGCAGCCAAGTCGGGTTGAATCCGACAGATACGCAGTATTTT. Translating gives CASSQVGLNPTDTQYF.

CDR3 sequence reads: CASSFQGGQPQHF. CDR3 sequence (DNA): TGCGCCAGCAGCTTTCAGGGAGGTCAGCCCCAGCATTTT. The chain is built from TRBV5-1 and TRBJ1-5, with D possibly matching TRBD1 (5 bases). Between the trimmed V and J ends, which lost 2 bases and 6 bases, there was a span of 9 bases. Germline V CDR1 and CDR2: SGHRS, YFSETQ. This CDR3 has 13 residues.

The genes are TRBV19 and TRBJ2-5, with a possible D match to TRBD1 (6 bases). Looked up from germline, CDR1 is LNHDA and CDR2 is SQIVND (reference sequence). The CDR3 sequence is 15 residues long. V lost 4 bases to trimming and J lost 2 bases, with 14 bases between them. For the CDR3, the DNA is TGTGCCAGTAGTAGTTTCCGCAGGGGTCAAGAGACCCAGTACTTC. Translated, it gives CASSSFRRGQETQYF.

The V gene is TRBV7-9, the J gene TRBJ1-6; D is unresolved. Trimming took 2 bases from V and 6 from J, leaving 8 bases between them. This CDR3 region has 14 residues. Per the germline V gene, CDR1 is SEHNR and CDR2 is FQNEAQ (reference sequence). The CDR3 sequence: CASSLKTVNSPLHF. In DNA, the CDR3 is TGTGCCAGCAGCTTAAAAACGGTTAATTCACCCCTCCACTTT.

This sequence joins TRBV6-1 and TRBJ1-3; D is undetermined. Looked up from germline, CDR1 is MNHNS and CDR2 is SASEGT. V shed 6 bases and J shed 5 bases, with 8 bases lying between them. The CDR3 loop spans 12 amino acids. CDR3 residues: CASRESRNTIYF. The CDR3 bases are TGTGCCAGCAGAGAGTCGCGAAACACCATATATTTT.

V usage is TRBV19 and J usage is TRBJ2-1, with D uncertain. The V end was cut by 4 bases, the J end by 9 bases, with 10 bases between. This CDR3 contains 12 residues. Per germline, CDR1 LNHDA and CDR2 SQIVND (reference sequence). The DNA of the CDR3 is TGTGCCAGTAGTAGTAGAGAGGCTGAGCAGTTCTTC. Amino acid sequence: CASSSREAEQFF.

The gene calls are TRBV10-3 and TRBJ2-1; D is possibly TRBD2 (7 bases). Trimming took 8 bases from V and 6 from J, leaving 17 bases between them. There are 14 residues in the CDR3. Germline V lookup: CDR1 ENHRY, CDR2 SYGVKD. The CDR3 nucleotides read TGTGCCATCCAGCAGGCGGGGGCCGTCAATGAGCAGTTCTTC. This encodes CAIQQAGAVNEQFF.

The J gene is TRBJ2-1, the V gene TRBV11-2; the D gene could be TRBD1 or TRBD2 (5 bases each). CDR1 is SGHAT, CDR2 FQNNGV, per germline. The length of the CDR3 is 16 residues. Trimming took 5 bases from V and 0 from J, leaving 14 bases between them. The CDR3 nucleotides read TGTGCCAGCAGCCCCGTGGGACGGAGCTCCTACAATGAGCAGTTCTTC. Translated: CASSPVGRSSYNEQFF.

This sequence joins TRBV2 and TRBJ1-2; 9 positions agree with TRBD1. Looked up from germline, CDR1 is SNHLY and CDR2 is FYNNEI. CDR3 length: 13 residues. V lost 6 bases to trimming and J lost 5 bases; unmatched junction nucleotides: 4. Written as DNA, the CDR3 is TGTGCCAGCAGGAGGGGACAGGGTTATGGCTACACCTTC. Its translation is CASRRGQGYGYTF. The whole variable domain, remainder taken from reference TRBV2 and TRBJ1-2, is EPEVTQTPSHQVTQMGQEVILRCVPISNHLYFYWYRQILGQKVEFLVSFYNNEISEKSEIFDDQFSVERPDGSNFTLKIRSTKLEDSAMYFCASRRGQGYGYTFGSGTRLTVV.

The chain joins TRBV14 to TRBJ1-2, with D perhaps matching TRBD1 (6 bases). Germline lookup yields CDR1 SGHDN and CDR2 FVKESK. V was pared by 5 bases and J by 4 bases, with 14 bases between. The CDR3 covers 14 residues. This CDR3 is CASSSPGASYGYTF. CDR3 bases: TGTGCCAGCAGCTCGCCGGGGGCAAGCTATGGCTACACCTTC.

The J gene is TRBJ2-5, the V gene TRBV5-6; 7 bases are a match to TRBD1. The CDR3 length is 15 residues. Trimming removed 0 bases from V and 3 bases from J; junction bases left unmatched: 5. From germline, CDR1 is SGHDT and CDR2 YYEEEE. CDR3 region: CASSLGYTGEETQYF. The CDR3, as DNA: TGTGCCAGCAGCTTGGGCTATACAGGGGAAGAGACCCAGTACTTC.

DNA of the CDR3: TGTGCCAGCAGTTCCCGCGGGGACCCGGGGGAGACCCAGTACTTC. Residues: CASSSRGDPGETQYF. V usage is TRBV6-6 and J usage is TRBJ2-5; TRBD2 is a possible D gene (6 bases). V was clipped by 4 bases and J by 5 bases, with 17 bases between them. The CDR3 totals 15 residues. Per germline, CDR1 MNHNY and CDR2 SVGAGI (reference sequence).

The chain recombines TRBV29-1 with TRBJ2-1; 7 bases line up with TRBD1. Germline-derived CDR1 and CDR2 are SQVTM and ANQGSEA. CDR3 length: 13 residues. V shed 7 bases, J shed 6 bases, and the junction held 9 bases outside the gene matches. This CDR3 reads CSALTGFSNEQFF. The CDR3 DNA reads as TGCAGCGCCCTGACAGGGTTCTCCAATGAGCAGTTCTTC.

The CDR3 DNA sequence: TGTGCCAGCAACTTAGCCGGGACAGGGGGGAATGAGCAGTTCTTC. Translating it yields CASNLAGTGGNEQFF. This chain links TRBV5-4 with TRBJ2-1; 11 bases match TRBD1. Per the germline V gene, CDR1 is SGHNT and CDR2 is YYREEE (reference sequence). The CDR3 is 15 residues long. V lost 6 bases to trimming and J lost 7 bases; unmatched junction nucleotides: 9.